These 16 T cell receptor beta chains came from one sample sequenced in a study of blood T cell repertoires in COVID-19. Produced via immunoSEQ multiplex PCR; TCRdb's table is partial and in-frame only. The sample comprises approximately 170,000 clones, about four fifths of which are singletons, and about 11% rests with the top ten. What was sequenced was peripheral blood. The source of these receptors is a man between 70 and 80 years old with active or convalescent COVID-19.

The chain links TRBV28 to TRBJ1-1, with D perhaps matching TRBD1 (5 bases). CDR1 is MDHEN and CDR2 is SYDVKM in the germline V gene. Trimming left V 6 bases short and J 4 bases short, with 15 bases between. This CDR3 spans 14 amino acids. CDR3 DNA sequence: TGTGCCAGCAGCCCTCGGGGGGGAGTCACTGAAGCTTTCTTT. Translating it yields CASSPRGGVTEAFF.

The chain has TRBV27 and TRBJ2-6; D perhaps matches TRBD2 (5 bases). Trimming took 5 bases from V and 0 from J, leaving 5 bases between them. Germline V gene sequence: CDR1 MNHEY, CDR2 SMNVEV (reference sequence). The CDR3 length is 14 residues. CDR3 amino acids: CASSLASGANVLTF. The CDR3 region has the DNA TGTGCCAGCAGTCTAGCCTCTGGGGCCAACGTCCTGACTTTC.

This rearrangement joins TRBV9 to TRBJ2-7, with a tentative D call TRBD2 (7 bases). The CDR3 runs to 15 residues. Trimming took 0 bases from V and 4 from J, leaving 14 bases between them. CDR1 SGDLS and CDR2 YYNGEE come from the germline V gene. CDR3 amino acids: CASSVGGGSGYEQYF. CDR3 DNA: TGTGCCAGCAGCGTAGGGGGGGGCAGTGGATACGAGCAGTACTTC.

This clone was observed a single time. The chain is built from TRBV18 and TRBJ1-1; no firm D call. Trimming left V 1 base short and J 1 base short, with 10 bases between. The CDR3 runs 15 residues. The V gene's germline CDR1 is KGHSH and CDR2 LQKENI. The CDR3 loop reads CASSPRATRNTEAFF. CDR3 nucleotides: TGTGCCAGCTCACCACGGGCTACACGGAACACTGAAGCTTTCTTT.

This clone was recorded only once. The chain links TRBV18 to TRBJ1-2; 10 positions match TRBD1. Germline CDR1 and CDR2: KGHSH and LQKENI. This CDR3 contains 15 residues. V was clipped by 2 bases and J by 3 bases; unmatched bases: 3. The CDR3 loop reads CASSPTGTGDYGYTF. Written as DNA, the CDR3 is TGTGCCAGCTCACCAACCGGGACAGGGGACTATGGCTACACCTTC.

This clone was observed once. CDR3 protein: CASSLSDRGYEQYF. CDR3 DNA sequence: TGTGCCAGCAGTTTAAGTGACAGGGGCTACGAGCAGTACTTC. This chain links TRBV28 with TRBJ2-7; 8 bases map to TRBD1. V shed 2 bases, J shed 3 bases, and the junction held 3 bases outside the gene matches. Germline V CDR1 and CDR2: MDHEN, SYDVKM. The CDR3 spans 14 residues. Filled out from reference TRBV28 and TRBJ2-7, the complete variable domain reads DVKVTQSSRYLVKRTGEKVFLECVQDMDHENMFWYRQDPGLGLRLIYFSYDVKMKEKGDIPEGYSVSREKKERFSLILESASTNQTSMYLCASSLSDRGYEQYFGPGTRLTVT.

The chain has TRBV5-1 and TRBJ2-1; D gene uncertain. The V gene's germline CDR1 is SGHRS and CDR2 YFSETQ. The germline V and J ends were trimmed by 4 bases and 4 bases, with 12 bases remaining between them. CDR3 size: 14 residues. CDR3 loop: CASSPRNSYNEQFF. In DNA form, the CDR3 reads TGCGCCAGCAGCCCTCGTAATTCGTACAATGAGCAGTTCTTC.

This chain connects TRBV3-1 (or the pseudogene TRBV3-2) to TRBJ1-2; D unresolved. V was pared by 0 bases and J by 4 bases, with 15 bases between. CDR3 length: 16 residues. The germline V gene has CDR1 LGHDT and CDR2 YNNKEL (reference sequence). CDR3 sequence: CASSQDRPPSSYGYTF. CDR3 nucleotides: TGTGCCAGCAGCCAAGATCGTCCCCCCTCGAGCTATGGCTACACCTTC.

This chain uses TRBV29-1 with TRBJ2-5; D is possibly TRBD1 (7 bases). This CDR3 has 12 amino acids. CDR1 SQVTM and CDR2 ANQGSEA come from the germline V gene. Trimming removed 6 bases from V and 7 bases from J, with 15 bases in between. In DNA, the CDR3 is TGCAGCGTGACGGGGGCAGGGGGGACCCAGTACTTC. Translated, it gives CSVTGAGGTQYF. Full variable domain (missing parts from reference TRBV29-1 and TRBJ2-5): SAVISQKPSRDICQRGTSLTIQCQVDSQVTMMFWYRQQPGQSLTLIATANQGSEATYESGFVIDKFPISRPNLTFSTLTVSNMSPEDSSIYLCSVTGAGGTQYFGPGTRLLVL.

The chain joins TRBV30 to TRBJ2-1; TRBD2 matches at 9 bases. V trimming: 4 bases; J trimming: 2 bases; junction bases outside the gene matches: 6. This CDR3 contains 15 residues. Germline CDR1 GTSNPN, CDR2 SVGIG (reference sequence). CDR3 residues: CAWNSGRLPYNEQFF. Written as DNA, the CDR3 is TGTGCCTGGAATAGCGGGAGACTTCCCTACAATGAGCAGTTCTTC.

This chain connects TRBV7-2 to TRBJ2-1; D not certain. Trimming pared 1 base from V and 10 bases from J, leaving 5 bases between. The germline V gene has CDR1 SGHTA and CDR2 FQGNSA. There are 11 residues in the CDR3. The DNA of the CDR3 is TGTGCCAGCAGCTTAGGGGCAGAGCAGTTCTTC. Its protein is CASSLGAEQFF.

The chain has TRBV6-2 or TRBV6-3 and TRBJ1-2; D perhaps matches TRBD1 (6 bases). This CDR3 has 15 amino acids. The V gene's germline CDR1 is MNHEY and CDR2 SVGEGT. V was cut by 1 base and J by 2 bases, with 11 bases left in between. CDR3 residues: CASSYLTQGNYGYTF. CDR3 DNA: TGTGCCAGCAGTTACTTGACACAGGGAAACTATGGCTACACCTTC.

The chain uses TRBV13 and TRBJ1-2, with D unresolved. V lost 6 bases and J 2 bases, leaving 13 bases between the germline ends. Germline CDR1 reads PRHDT; CDR2 reads FYEKMQ (reference sequence). The CDR3 runs to 14 residues. CDR3: CASRPMSVNYGYTF. The CDR3 DNA reads TGTGCCAGCAGGCCTATGTCTGTAAACTATGGCTACACCTTC.

This rearrangement joins TRBV5-4 to TRBJ1-1, with D unclear. Trimming took 3 bases from V and 4 from J, leaving 16 bases between them. CDR3 length equals 15 residues. The V gene's germline CDR1 is SGHNT and CDR2 YYREEE (reference sequence). CDR3 loop: CASSYPGYKGTEAFF. In nucleotides, the CDR3 is TGTGCCAGCAGCTATCCGGGGTACAAGGGCACTGAAGCTTTCTTT.

The chain combines TRBV9 with TRBJ1-1, with D maybe TRBD1 (6 bases). V lost 2 bases, J lost 1 base, and 9 bases lay in between. This CDR3 spans 14 amino acids. In germline, CDR1 is SGDLS, CDR2 YYNGEE. The CDR3 nucleotides read TGTGCCAGCAGCGTTGGACAGCCGAACACTGAAGCTTTCTTT. Its translation: CASSVGQPNTEAFF.

The V gene is TRBV5-6, the J gene TRBJ2-7; 7 nucleotides match TRBD1. The length of the CDR3 is 14 residues. V shed 4 bases and J 2 bases; nucleotides not matched to a gene: 6. Germline V gene lookup returns CDR1 SGHDT and CDR2 YYEEEE. The CDR3 sequence is CASSPGTVAYEQYF. The CDR3 coding sequence is TGTGCCAGCAGCCCAGGGACAGTGGCCTACGAGCAGTACTTC.